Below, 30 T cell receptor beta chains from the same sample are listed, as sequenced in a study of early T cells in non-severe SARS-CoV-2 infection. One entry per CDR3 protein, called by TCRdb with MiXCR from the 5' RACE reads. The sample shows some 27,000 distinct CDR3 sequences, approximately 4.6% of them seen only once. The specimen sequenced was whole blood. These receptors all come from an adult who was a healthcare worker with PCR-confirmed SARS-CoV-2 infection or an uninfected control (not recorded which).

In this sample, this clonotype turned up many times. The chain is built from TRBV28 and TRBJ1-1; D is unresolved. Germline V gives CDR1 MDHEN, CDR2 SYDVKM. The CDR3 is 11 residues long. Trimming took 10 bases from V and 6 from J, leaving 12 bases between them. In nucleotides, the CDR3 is TGTGCCACCGAGAACGGCTCTGAAGCTTTCTTT. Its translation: CATENGSEAFF. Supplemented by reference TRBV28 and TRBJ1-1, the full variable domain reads DVKVTQSSRYLVKRTGEKVFLECVQDMDHENMFWYRQDPGLGLRLIYFSYDVKMKEKGDIPEGYSVSREKKERFSLILESASTNQTSMYLCATENGSEAFFGQGTRLTVV.

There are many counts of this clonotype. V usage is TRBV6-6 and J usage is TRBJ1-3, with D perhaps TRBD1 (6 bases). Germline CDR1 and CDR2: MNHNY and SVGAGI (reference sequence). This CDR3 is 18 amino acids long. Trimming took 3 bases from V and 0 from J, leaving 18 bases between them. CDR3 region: CASSYLYGQSHSGNTIYF. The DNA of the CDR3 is TGTGCCAGCAGTTATCTTTATGGACAGTCCCACTCTGGAAACACCATATATTTT.

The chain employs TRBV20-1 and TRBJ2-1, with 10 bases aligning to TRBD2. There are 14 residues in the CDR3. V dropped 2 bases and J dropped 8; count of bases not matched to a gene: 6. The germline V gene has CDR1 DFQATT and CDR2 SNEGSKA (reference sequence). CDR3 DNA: TGCAGTGCTAGAAGGCCTAGCGGGAGCTATGAGCAGTTCTTC. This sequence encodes CSARRPSGSYEQFF.

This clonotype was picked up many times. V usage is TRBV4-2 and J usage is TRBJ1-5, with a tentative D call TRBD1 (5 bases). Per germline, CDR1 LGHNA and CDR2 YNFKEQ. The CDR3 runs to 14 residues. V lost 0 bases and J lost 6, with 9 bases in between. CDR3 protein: CASSQEEGTQPQHF. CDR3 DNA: TGTGCCAGCAGCCAAGAGGAGGGGACTCAGCCCCAGCATTTT.

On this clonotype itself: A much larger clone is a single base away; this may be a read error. CDR3 region: CVSSPGAESGELFF. CDR3 nucleotides: TGTGTCAGCTCACCAGGGGCTGAGAGCGGGGAGCTGTTTTTT. The gene calls are TRBV18 and TRBJ2-2, with TRBD1 as a possible D gene (6 bases). CDR3 size: 14 residues. The germline V gene encodes CDR1 KGHSH and CDR2 LQKENI.

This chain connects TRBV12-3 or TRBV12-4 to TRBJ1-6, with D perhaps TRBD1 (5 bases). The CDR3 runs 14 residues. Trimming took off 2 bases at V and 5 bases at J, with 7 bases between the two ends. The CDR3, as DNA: TGTGCCAGCAGTTTAAGAGGGGATAATTCACCCCTCCACTTT. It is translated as CASSLRGDNSPLHF.

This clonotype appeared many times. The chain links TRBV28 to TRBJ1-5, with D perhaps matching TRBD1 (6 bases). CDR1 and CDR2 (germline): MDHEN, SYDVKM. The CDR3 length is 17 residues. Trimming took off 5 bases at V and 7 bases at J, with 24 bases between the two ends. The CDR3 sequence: CASSPSRPRGKRQPQHF. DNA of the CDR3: TGTGCCAGCAGTCCCAGCCGCCCCAGGGGTAAACGGCAGCCCCAGCATTTT.

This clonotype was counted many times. Here the CDR3 DNA reads TGTGCCAGCAGTTTGACTAGCGGGAGGGGAGATACGCAGTATTTT. Amino acid sequence: CASSLTSGRGDTQYF. This rearrangement joins TRBV12-3 or TRBV12-4 to TRBJ2-3; TRBD2 matches 14 bases. CDR3 length: 15 residues. V was clipped by 3 bases and J by 5 bases; unmatched bases: 1.

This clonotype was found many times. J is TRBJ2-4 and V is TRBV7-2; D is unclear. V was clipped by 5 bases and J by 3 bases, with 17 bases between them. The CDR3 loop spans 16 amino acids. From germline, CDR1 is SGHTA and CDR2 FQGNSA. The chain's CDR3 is CASSPDWGQSKNIQYF. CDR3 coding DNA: TGTGCCAGCAGCCCCGACTGGGGTCAAAGCAAAAACATTCAGTACTTC.

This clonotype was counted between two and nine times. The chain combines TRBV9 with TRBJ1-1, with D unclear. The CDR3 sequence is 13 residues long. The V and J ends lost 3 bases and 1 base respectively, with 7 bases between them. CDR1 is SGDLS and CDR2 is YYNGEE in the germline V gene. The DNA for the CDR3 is TGTGCCAGCAGCGCCGACCCGAACACTGAAGCTTTCTTT. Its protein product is CASSADPNTEAFF.

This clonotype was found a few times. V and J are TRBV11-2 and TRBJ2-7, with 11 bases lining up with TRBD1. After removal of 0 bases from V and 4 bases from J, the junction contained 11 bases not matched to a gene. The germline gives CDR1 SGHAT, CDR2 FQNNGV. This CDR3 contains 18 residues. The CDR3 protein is CASSLEPPGTGGGYEQYF. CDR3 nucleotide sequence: TGTGCCAGCAGCTTAGAACCCCCCGGGACAGGGGGTGGGTACGAGCAGTACTTC.

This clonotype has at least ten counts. CDR3 sequence reads: CASSPSGTSTDTQYF. In nucleotides, the CDR3 is TGTGCCAGCAGCCCTAGCGGGACAAGCACAGATACGCAGTATTTT. V gene TRBV11-2 combines with J gene TRBJ2-3; 9 bases line up with TRBD2. The CDR3 runs to 15 residues. V shed 5 bases and J 0 bases; nucleotides not matched to a gene: 3. CDR1 and CDR2 from the germline V gene are SGHAT and FQNNGV.

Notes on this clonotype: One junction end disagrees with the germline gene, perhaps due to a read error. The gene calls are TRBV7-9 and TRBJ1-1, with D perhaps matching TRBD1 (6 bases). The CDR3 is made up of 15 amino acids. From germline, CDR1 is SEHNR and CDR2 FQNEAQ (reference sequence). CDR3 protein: CGSSRAGAGNTEAFF. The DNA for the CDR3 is TGTGGCAGCAGCAGGGCAGGGGCCGGGAACACTGAAGCTTTCTTT.

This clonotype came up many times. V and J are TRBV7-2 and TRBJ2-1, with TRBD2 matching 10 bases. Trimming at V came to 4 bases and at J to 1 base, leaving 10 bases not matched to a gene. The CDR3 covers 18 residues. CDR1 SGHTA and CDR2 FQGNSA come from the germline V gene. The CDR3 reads CASSSMGLAFSSYNEQFF. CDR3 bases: TGTGCCAGCAGCTCCATGGGACTAGCGTTTTCATCCTACAATGAGCAGTTCTTC.

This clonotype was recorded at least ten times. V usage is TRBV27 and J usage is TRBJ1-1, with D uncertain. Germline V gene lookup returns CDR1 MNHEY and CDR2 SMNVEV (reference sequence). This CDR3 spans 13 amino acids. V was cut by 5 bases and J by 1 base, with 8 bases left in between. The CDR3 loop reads CASSLPGNTEAFF. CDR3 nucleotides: TGTGCCAGCAGTCTCCCAGGGAACACTGAAGCTTTCTTT.

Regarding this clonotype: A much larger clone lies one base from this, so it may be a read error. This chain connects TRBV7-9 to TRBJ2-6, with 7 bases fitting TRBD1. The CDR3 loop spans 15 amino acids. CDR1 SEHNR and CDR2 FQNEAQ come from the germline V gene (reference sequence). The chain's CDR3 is CTSSQGTAGANVLTF. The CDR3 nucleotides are TGTACCAGCAGCCAAGGGACAGCTGGGGCCAACGTCCTGACTTTC. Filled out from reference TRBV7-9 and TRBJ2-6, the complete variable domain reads DTGVSQNPRHKITKRGQNVTFRCDPISEHNRLYWYRQTLGQGPEFLTYFQNEAQLEKSRLLSDRFSAERPKGSFSTLEIQRTEQGDSAMYLCTSSQGTAGANVLTFGAGSRLTVL.

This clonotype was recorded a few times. In DNA form, the CDR3 reads TGTGCCAGCAGCTTATTGGGTAGCTCCTACGAGCAGTACTTC. Residues: CASSLLGSSYEQYF. The chain uses TRBV7-9 and TRBJ2-7; D uncertain. Germline V gives CDR1 SEHNR, CDR2 FQNEAQ (reference sequence). The length of the CDR3 is 14 residues. Trimming took off 2 bases at V and 0 bases at J, with 8 bases between the two ends.

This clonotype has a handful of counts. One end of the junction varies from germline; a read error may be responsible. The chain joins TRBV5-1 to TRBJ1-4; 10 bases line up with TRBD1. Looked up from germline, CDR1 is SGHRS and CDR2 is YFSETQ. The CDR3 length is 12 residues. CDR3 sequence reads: CVSRTGGEKLFF. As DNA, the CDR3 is TGCGTCAGCCGGACAGGGGGTGAAAAACTGTTTTTT. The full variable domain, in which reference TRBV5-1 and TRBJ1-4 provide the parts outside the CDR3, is KAGVTQTPRYLIKTRGQQVTLSCSPISGHRSVSWYQQTPGQGLQFLFEYFSETQRNKGNFPGRFSGRQFSNSRSEMNVSTLELGDSALYLCVSRTGGEKLFFGSGTQLSVL.

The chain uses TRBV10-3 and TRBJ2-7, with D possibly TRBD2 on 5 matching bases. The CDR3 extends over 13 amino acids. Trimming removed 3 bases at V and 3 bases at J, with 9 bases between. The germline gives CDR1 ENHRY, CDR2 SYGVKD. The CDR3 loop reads CAISEEGDYEQYF. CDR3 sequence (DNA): TGTGCCATCAGTGAAGAGGGCGACTACGAGCAGTACTTC.

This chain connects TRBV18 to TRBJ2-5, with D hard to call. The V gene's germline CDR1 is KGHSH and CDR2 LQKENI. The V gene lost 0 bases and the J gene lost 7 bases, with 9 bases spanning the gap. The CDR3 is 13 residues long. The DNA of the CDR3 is TGTGCCAGCTCACCACCGGCCCCAGTGACCCAGTACTTC. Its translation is CASSPPAPVTQYF. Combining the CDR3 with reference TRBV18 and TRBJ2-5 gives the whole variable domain NAGVMQNPRHLVRRRGQEARLRCSPMKGHSHVYWYRQLPEEGLKFMVYLQKENIIDESGMPKERFSAEFPKEGPSILRIQQVVRGDSAAYFCASSPPAPVTQYFGPGTRLLVL.

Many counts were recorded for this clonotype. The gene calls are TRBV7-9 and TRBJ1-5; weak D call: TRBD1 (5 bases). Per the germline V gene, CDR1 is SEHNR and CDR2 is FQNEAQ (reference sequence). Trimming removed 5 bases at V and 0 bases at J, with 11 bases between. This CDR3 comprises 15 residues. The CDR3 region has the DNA TGTGCCAGCAGCCCACCGGGACCTAGCAATCAGCCCCAGCATTTT. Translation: CASSPPGPSNQPQHF.

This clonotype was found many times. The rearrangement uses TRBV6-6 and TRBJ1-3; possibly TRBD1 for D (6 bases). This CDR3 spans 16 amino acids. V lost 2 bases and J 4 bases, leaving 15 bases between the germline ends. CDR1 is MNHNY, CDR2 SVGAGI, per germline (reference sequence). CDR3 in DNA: TGTGCCAGCAGTTACCCCACAGGGTTGGACGGAAACACCATATATTTT. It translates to CASSYPTGLDGNTIYF.

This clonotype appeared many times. In DNA form, the CDR3 reads TGTGCCAGCAGCCCCAGGGGGTCGAGCTCCTACAATGAGCAGTTCTTC. Amino acid sequence: CASSPRGSSSYNEQFF. V gene TRBV2 combines with J gene TRBJ2-1; 7 bases agree with TRBD1. The CDR3 covers 16 residues. Germline CDR1 is SNHLY and CDR2 is FYNNEI. V lost 6 bases to trimming and J lost 0 bases; unmatched junction nucleotides: 8. Looking up the rest from reference TRBV2 and TRBJ2-1 gives the full variable domain: EPEVTQTPSHQVTQMGQEVILRCVPISNHLYFYWYRQILGQKVEFLVSFYNNEISEKSEIFDDQFSVERPDGSNFTLKIRSTKLEDSAMYFCASSPRGSSSYNEQFFGPGTRLTVL.

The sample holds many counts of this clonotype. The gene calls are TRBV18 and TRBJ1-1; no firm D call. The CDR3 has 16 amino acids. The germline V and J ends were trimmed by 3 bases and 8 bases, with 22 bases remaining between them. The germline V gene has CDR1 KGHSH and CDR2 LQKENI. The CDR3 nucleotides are TGTGCCAGCTCACCTGGTCGAACTTTCCGGGGAGGGGAAGCTTTCTTT. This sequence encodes CASSPGRTFRGGEAFF.

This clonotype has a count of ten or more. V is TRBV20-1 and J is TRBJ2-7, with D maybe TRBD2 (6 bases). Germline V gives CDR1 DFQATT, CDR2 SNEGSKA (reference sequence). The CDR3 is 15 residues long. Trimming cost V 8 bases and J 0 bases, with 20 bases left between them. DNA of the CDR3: TGCAGTCCCCAGGGCGGGACCTACGCCTCCTACGAGCAGTACTTC. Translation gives CSPQGGTYASYEQYF.

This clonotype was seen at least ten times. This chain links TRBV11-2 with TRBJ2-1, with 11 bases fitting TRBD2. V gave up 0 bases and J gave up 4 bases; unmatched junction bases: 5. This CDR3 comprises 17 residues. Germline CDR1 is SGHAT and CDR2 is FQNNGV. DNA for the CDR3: TGTGCCAGCAGCTTAGAAGTAGCGGGAGGGGAATACAATGAGCAGTTCTTC. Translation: CASSLEVAGGEYNEQFF.

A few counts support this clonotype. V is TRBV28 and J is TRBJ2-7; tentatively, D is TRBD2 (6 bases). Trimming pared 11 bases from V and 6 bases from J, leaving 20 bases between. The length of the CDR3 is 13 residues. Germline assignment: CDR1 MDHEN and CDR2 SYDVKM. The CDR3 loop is CASSGSRRVEQYF. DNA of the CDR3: TGTGCCTCCTCCGGGAGCCGGAGAGTCGAGCAGTACTTC.

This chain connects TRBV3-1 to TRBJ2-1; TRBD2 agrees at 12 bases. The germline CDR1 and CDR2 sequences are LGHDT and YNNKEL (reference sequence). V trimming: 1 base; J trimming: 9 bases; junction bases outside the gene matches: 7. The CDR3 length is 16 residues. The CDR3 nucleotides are TGTGCCAGCAGCCAAGTCCCTAGCGGGGGGGCGGGTGAGCAGTTCTTC. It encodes CASSQVPSGGAGEQFF.

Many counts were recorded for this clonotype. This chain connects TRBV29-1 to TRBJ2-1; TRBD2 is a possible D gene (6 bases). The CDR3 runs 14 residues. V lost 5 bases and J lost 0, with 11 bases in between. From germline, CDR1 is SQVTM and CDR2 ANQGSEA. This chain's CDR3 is CSVLRGSSYNEQFF. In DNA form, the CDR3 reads TGCAGCGTTCTCCGGGGGAGCTCCTACAATGAGCAGTTCTTC.

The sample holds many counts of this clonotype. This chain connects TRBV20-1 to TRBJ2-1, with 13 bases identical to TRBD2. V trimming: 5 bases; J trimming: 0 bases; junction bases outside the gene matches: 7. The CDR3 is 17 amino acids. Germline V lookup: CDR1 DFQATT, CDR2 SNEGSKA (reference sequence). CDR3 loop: CSARGLAGMSSYNEQFF. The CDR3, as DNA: TGCAGTGCTCGGGGACTAGCGGGAATGAGCTCCTACAATGAGCAGTTCTTC.